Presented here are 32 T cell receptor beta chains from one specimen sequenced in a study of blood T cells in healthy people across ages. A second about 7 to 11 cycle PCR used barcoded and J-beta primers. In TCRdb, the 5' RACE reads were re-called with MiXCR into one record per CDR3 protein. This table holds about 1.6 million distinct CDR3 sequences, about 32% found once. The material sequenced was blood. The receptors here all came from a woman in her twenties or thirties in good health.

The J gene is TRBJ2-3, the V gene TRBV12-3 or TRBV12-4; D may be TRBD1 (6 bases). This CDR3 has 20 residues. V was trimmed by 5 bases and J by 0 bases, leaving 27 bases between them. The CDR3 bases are TGTGCCAGCAGTCCCTATGTCCCGGGACACGGTATTAGGAGCACAGATACGCAGTATTTT. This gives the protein CASSPYVPGHGIRSTDTQYF.

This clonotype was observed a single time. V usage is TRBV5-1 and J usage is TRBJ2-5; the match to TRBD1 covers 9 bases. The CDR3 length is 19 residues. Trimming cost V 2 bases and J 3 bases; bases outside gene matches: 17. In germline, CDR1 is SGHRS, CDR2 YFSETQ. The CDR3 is CASSLTGFNRGRLEETQYF. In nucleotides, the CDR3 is TGCGCCAGCAGCTTAACAGGCTTTAACAGGGGGCGCCTGGAAGAGACCCAGTACTTC.

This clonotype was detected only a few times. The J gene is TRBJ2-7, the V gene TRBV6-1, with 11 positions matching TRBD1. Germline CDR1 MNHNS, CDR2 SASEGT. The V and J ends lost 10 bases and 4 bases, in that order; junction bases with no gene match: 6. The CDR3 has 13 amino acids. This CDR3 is CAITGQGVYEQYF. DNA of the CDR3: TGTGCCATCACGGGACAGGGGGTATACGAGCAGTACTTC.

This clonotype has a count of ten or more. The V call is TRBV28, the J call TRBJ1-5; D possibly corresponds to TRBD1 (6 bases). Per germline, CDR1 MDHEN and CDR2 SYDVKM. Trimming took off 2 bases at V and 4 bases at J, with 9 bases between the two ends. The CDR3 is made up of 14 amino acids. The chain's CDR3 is CASSLSRGNQPQHF. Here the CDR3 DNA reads TGTGCCAGCAGTTTAAGCAGGGGTAATCAGCCCCAGCATTTT.

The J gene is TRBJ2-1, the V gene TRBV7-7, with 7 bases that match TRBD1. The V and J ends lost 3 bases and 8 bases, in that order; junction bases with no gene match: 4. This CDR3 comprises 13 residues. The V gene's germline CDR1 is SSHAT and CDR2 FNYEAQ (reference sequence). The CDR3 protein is CASSFTGADEQFF. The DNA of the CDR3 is TGTGCCAGCAGCTTCACAGGGGCGGATGAGCAGTTCTTC.

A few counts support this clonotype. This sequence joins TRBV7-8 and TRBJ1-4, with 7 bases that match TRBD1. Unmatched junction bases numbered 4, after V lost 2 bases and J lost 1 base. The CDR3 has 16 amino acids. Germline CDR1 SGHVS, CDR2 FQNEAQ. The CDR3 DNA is TGTGCCAGCAGCTTATACAGGGGTCTAACTAATGAAAAACTGTTTTTT. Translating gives CASSLYRGLTNEKLFF.

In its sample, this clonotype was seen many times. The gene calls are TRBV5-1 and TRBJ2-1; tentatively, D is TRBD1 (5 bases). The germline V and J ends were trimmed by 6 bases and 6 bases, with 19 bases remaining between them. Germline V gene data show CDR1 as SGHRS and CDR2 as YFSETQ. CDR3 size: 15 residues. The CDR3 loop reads CASTIDWTRRNEQFF. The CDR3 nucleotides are TGCGCCAGCACCATTGACTGGACACGGCGCAATGAGCAGTTCTTC. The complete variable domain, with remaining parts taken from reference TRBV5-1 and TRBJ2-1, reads KAGVTQTPRYLIKTRGQQVTLSCSPISGHRSVSWYQQTPGQGLQFLFEYFSETQRNKGNFPGRFSGRQFSNSRSEMNVSTLELGDSALYLCASTIDWTRRNEQFFGPGTRLTVL.

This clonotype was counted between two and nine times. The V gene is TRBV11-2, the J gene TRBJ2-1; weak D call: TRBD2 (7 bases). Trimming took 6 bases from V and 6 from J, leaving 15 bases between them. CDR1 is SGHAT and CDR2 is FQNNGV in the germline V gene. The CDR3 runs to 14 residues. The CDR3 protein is CASRRLRGPNEQFF. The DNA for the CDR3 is TGTGCCAGCAGGCGCTTGCGGGGGCCCAATGAGCAGTTCTTC.

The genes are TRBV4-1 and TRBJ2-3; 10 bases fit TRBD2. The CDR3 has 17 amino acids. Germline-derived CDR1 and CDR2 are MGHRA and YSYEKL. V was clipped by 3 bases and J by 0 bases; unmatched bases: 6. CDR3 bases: TGCGCCAGCAGCCAGAAGTCGGGACTAGCGAGCACAGATACGCAGTATTTT. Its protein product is CASSQKSGLASTDTQYF.

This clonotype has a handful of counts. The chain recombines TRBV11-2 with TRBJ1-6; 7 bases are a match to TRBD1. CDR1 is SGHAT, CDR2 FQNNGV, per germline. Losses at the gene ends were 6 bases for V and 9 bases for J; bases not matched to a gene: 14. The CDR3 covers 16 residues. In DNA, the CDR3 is TGTGCCAGCAGTTCACTTAGGGGGCTCTACCCTTCACCCCTCCACTTT. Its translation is CASSSLRGLYPSPLHF. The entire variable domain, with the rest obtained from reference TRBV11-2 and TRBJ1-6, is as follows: EAGVAQSPRYKIIEKRQSVAFWCNPISGHATLYWYQQILGQGPKLLIQFQNNGVVDDSQLPKDRFSAERLKGVDSTLKIQPAKLEDSAVYLCASSSLRGLYPSPLHFGNGTRLTVT.

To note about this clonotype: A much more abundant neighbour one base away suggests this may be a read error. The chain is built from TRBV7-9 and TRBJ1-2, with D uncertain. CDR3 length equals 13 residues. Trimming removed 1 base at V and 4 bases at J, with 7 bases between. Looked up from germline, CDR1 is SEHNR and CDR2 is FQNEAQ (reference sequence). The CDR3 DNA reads TGTGCCAGCAGCTTAGACCAGATCTATGGCTACACCTTC. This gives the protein CASSLDQIYGYTF.

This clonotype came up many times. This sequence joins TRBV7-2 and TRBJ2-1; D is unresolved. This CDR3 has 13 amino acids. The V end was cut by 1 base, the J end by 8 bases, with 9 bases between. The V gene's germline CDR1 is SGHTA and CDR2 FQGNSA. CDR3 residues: CASSLGPGDEQFF. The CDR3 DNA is TGTGCCAGCAGCTTAGGTCCAGGCGATGAGCAGTTCTTC.

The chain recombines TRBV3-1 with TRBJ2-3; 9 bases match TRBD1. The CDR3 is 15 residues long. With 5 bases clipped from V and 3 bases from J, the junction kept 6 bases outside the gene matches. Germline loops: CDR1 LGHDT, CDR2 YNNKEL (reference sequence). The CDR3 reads CASSNWDRATDTQYF. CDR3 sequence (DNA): TGTGCCAGCAGCAACTGGGACAGGGCAACAGATACGCAGTATTTT.

In nucleotides, the CDR3 is TGTGCCAGCAGCCGGACCACAGGGCCGGGTAATGAAAAACTGTTTTTT. Its translation: CASSRTTGPGNEKLFF. The chain has TRBV6-5 and TRBJ1-4, with D perhaps TRBD1 (6 bases). The CDR3 has 16 amino acids. Trimming removed 6 bases from V and 4 bases from J, with 18 bases in between. Germline V CDR1 and CDR2: MNHEY, SVGAGI.

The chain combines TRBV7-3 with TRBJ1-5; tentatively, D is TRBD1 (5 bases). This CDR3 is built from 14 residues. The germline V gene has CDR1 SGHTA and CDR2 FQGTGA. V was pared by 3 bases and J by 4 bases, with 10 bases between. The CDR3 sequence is CASSLNGGNQPQHF. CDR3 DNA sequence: TGTGCCAGCAGCTTGAACGGGGGAAATCAGCCCCAGCATTTT.

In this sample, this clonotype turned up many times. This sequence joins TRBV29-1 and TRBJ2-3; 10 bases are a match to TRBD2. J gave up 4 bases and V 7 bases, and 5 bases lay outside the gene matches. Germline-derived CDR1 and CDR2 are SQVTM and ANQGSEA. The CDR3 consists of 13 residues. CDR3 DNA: TGCAGCGCCGGCCTAGCGGGAGCAGATACGCAGTATTTT. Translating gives CSAGLAGADTQYF.

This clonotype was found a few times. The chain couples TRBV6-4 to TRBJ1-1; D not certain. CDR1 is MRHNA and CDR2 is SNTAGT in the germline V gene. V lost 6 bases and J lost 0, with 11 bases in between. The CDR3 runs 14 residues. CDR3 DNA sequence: TGTGCCAGCAGACCCGGACCCATGAACACTGAAGCTTTCTTT. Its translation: CASRPGPMNTEAFF.

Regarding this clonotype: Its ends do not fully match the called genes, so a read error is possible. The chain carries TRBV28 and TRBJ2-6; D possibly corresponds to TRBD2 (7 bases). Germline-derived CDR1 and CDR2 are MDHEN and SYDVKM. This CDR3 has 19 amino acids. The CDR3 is CASSPLRGGQHSGANVRTF. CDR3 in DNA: TGTGCCAGCAGTCCACTGAGGGGGGGCCAACACTCTGGGGCCAACGTCCGGACTTTC.

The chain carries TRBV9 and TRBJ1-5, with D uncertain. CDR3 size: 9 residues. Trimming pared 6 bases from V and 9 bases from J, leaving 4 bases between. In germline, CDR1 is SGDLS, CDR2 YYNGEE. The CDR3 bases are TGTGCCAGCAACCCGCCCCAGCATTTT. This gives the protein CASNPPQHF.

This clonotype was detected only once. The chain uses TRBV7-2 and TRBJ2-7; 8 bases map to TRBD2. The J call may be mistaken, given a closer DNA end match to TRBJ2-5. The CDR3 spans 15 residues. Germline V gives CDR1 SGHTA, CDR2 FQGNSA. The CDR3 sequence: CASSFIGSAGGTQYF. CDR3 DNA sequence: TGTGCCAGCAGCTTTATTGGTTCGGCGGGAGGGACCCAGTACTTC.

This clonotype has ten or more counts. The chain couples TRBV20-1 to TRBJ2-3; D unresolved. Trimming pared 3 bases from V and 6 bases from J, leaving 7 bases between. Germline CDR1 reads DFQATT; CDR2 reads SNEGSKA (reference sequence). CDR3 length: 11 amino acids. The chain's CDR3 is CSASNIDTQYF. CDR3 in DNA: TGCAGTGCTAGTAATATCGATACGCAGTATTTT.

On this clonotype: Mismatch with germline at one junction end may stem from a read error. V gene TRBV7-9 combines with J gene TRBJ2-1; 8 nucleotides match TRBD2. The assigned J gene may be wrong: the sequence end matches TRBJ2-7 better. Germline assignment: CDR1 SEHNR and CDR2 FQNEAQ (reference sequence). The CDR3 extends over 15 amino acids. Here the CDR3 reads CAGRPLAESSYEQYF. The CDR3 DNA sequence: TGTGCCGGCAGACCACTAGCGGAAAGCTCCTACGAGCAGTACTTC.

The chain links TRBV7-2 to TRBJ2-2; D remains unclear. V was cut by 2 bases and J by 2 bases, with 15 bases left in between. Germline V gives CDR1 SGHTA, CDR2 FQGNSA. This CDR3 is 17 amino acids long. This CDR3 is CASSLWPTQINTGELFF. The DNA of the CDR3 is TGTGCCAGCAGCTTATGGCCGACCCAGATAAACACCGGGGAGCTGTTTTTT.

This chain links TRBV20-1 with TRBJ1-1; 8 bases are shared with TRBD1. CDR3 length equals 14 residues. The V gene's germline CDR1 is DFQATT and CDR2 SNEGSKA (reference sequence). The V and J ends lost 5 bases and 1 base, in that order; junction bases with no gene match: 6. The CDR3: CSAGDRSANTEAFF. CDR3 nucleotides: TGCAGTGCTGGGGACAGGAGTGCGAACACTGAAGCTTTCTTT.

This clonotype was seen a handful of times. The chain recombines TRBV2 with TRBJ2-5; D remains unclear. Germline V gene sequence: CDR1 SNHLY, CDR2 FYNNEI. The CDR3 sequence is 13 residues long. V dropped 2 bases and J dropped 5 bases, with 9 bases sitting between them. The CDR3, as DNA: TGTGCCAGCAGTGAAAGACTCCAGGAGACCCAGTACTTC. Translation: CASSERLQETQYF.

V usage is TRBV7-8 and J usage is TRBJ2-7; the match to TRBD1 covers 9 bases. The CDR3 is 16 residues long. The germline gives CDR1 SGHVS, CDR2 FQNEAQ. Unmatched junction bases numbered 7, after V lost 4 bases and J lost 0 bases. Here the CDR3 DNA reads TGTGCCAGCAGCTCTGGAAGGGACAGGGCCTCCTACGAGCAGTACTTC. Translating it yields CASSSGRDRASYEQYF.

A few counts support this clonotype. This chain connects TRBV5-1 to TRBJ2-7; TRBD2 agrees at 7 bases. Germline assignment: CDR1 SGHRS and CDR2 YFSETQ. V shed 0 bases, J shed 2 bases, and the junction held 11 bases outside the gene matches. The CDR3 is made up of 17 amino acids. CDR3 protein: CASSLGDGSGFAYEQYF. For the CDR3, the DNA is TGCGCCAGCAGCTTGGGGGATGGTAGCGGGTTCGCCTACGAGCAGTACTTC.

CDR3 protein: CASAIFGRSSYEQYF. CDR3 DNA: TGTGCTAGTGCCATATTCGGACGGAGCTCCTACGAGCAGTACTTC. The chain combines TRBV12-5 with TRBJ2-7; D unresolved. Between the trimmed V and J ends, which lost 7 bases and 0 bases, there was a span of 16 bases. Looked up from germline, CDR1 is LGHNT and CDR2 is FRNRAP. The CDR3 totals 15 residues.

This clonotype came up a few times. This CDR3 reads CASSREKGTDTQYF. The CDR3 DNA is TGTGCCAGCAGCCGCGAAAAGGGTACAGATACGCAGTATTTT. V usage is TRBV4-2 and J usage is TRBJ2-3; D ambiguous. CDR3 length: 14 amino acids. From germline, CDR1 is LGHNA and CDR2 YNFKEQ. The V and J ends lost 4 bases and 3 bases respectively, with 11 bases between them.

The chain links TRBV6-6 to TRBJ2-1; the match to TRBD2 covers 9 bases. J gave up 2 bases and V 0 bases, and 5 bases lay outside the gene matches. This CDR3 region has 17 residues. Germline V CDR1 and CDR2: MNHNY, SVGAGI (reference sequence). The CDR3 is CASSYSTGTSPYNEQFF. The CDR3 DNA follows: TGTGCCAGCAGTTACTCGACCGGGACTAGCCCCTACAATGAGCAGTTCTTC.

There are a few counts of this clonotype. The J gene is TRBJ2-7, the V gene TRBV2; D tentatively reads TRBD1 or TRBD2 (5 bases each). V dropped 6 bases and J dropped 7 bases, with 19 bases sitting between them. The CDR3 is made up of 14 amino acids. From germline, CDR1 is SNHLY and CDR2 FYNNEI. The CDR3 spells CASRTGTAPREQYF. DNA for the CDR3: TGTGCCAGCAGGACCGGGACCGCCCCTAGAGAGCAGTACTTC. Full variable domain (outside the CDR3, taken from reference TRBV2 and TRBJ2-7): EPEVTQTPSHQVTQMGQEVILRCVPISNHLYFYWYRQILGQKVEFLVSFYNNEISEKSEIFDDQFSVERPDGSNFTLKIRSTKLEDSAMYFCASRTGTAPREQYFGPGTRLTVT.

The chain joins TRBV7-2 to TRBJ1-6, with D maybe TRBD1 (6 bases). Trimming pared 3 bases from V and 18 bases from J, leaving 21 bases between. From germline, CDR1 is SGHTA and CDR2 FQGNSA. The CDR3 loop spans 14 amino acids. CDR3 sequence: CASSFETGFQHHHF. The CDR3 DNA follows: TGTGCCAGCAGCTTCGAAACAGGGTTTCAGCACCACCACTTT.